The rows below give T cell receptor beta chains drawn from one sample of a study of T cell responses to AZD1222 COVID-19 vaccine. Only in-frame clones appear in the TCRdb table, and some are missing; sequencing was by immunoSEQ multiplex PCR. The sample contains under 150,000 clones, about 91% of which appear only once. The specimen comprised peripheral blood, sampled 28 days after the second AZD1222 dose. The origin of the receptors is an adult who received the AZD1222 COVID-19 vaccine. The CDR3 runs from the conserved cysteine through the conserved F or W. Fields, in order: D gene, V gene, clone size, J gene, CDR3 DNA, CDR3 protein. D genes are given only for firm matches. Expanded clones are given a class, and other clones once, few, many or no size at all.

>.|TRBV9|once|TRBJ1-2
TGTGCCAGCAGCGTTTCCGGGACACCTAACTATGGCTACACCTTC
CASSVSGTPNYGYTF
>.|TRBV5-1|.|TRBJ2-7
TGCGCCAGCAGCTTGGTTATTAGCGCCTACGAGCAGTACTTC
CASSLVISAYEQYF
>.|TRBV5-6|.|TRBJ2-1
TGTGCCAGCAGGGGAAGGGAGAATGAGCAGTTCTTC
CASRGRENEQFF
>.|TRBV7-2|.|TRBJ2-3
TGTGCCAGCAGCTTAGAAGATACGCAGTATTTT
CASSLEDTQYF
>.|TRBV7-4|once|TRBJ1-1
TGTGCCAGCAGCCCCACCGCGGCGGACAGCTCCAACACTGAAGCTTTCTTT
CASSPTAADSSNTEAFF
>.|TRBV19|.|TRBJ1-1
TGTGCCAGTAGTTCCGGACGGCTGAACACTGAAGCTTTCTTT
CASSSGRLNTEAFF
>.|TRBV5-6|.|TRBJ2-7
TGTGCCAGCAGCACCGAAGAGACAGTGCCCTACGAGCAGTACTTC
CASSTEETVPYEQYF
>.|TRBV27|.|TRBJ1-6
TGTGCCAGCTCCCGGGACCCCAAGTCACCCCTCCACTTT
CASSRDPKSPLHF
>.|TRBV19|.|TRBJ2-2
TGTGCCAGTAGTATAAGGAACTGGGAGTCCACCGGGGAGCTGTTTTTT
CASSIRNWESTGELFF
>.|TRBV9|once|TRBJ1-1
TGTGCCAGCAGCGGACCAAGTAACACTGAAGCTTTCTTT
CASSGPSNTEAFF
>.|TRBV6-1|.|TRBJ1-4
TGTGCCAGCAGTGAGAAGAAGGGGGGGAGTACTAATGAAAAACTGTTTTTT
CASSEKKGGSTNEKLFF
>.|TRBV27|.|TRBJ1-6
TGTGCCAGCAGTTTAGGGTCAGTCTCCTATAATTCACCCCTCCACTTT
CASSLGSVSYNSPLHF
>TRBD2|TRBV19|.|TRBJ2-1
TGTGCCAGTAGTACCGGGACTAGCGAGTACAATGAGCAGTTCTTC
CASSTGTSEYNEQFF
>TRBD2|TRBV25-1|.|TRBJ2-2
TGTGCCAGCAGTGACGGGAGGGCCGACACCGGGGAGCTGTTTTTT
CASSDGRADTGELFF
>.|TRBV30|.|TRBJ1-6
TGTGCCTGGACTCCGCCCCAGGGGTGGAATTCACCCCTCCACTTT
CAWTPPQGWNSPLHF
>TRBD2|TRBV5-1|once|TRBJ2-3
TGCGCCAGCAGCTTCCCCCCCATAGCGGGGTGCACAGATACGCAGTATTTT
CASSFPPIAGCTDTQYF
>.|TRBV29-1|few|TRBJ1-1
TGCAGCACGAAGTCGGGGGCCACTGAAGCTTTCTTT
CSTKSGATEAFF
>.|TRBV20-1|.|TRBJ2-3
TGCAGTGCGGAGGCCGATACGCAGTATTTT
CSAEADTQYF
>TRBD1|TRBV27|.|TRBJ1-6
TGTGCCAGCGGGACAGGGGTATCACCCCTCCACTTT
CASGTGVSPLHF
>.|TRBV5-1|once|TRBJ2-2
TGCGCCAGCAGCTTAGCCCCCGTCCCGAACACCGGGGAGCTGTTTTTT
CASSLAPVPNTGELFF